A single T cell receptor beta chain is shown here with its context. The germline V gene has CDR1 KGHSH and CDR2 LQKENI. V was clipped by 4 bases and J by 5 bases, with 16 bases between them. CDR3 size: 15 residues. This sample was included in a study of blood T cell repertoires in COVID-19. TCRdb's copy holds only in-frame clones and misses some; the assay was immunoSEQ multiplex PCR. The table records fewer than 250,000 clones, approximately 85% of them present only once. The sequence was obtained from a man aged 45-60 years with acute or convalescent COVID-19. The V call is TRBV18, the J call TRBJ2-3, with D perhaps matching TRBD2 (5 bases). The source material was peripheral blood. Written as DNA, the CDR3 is TGTGCCAGCTCACTCACACACCACGGGGAAGATACGCAGTATTTT. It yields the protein CASSLTHHGEDTQYF.